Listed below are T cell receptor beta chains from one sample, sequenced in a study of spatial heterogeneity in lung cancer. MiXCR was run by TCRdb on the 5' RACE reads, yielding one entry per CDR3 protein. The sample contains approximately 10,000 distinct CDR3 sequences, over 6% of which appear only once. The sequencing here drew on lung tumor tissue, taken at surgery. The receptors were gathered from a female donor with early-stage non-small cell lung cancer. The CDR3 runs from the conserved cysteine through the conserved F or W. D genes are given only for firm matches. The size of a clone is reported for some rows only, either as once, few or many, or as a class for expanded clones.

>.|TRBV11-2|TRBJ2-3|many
TGTGCCAGCAGCTTAATTGGAGAGACTACGCAGTATTTT
CASSLIGETTQYF
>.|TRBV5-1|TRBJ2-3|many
TGCGCCAGCAGCTTGGTGACCTCAGCAGATACGCAGTATTTT
CASSLVTSADTQYF
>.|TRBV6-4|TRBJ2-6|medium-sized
TGTGCCAGCAGTGAATCTAGCTCTGGGGCCAACGTCCTGACTTTC
CASSESSSGANVLTF
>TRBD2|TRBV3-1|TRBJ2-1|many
TGTGCCAGCACCCCAAGCGGGAGAACGGACAATGAGCAGTTCTTC
CASTPSGRTDNEQFF
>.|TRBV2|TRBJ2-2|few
TGTGCCAGCAGTGTCAGGGGACCGAACACCGGGGAGCTGTTTTTT
CASSVRGPNTGELFF
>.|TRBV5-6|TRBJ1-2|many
TGTGCCAGCAGCCCCAGTCAGAGTTATGGCTACACCTTC
CASSPSQSYGYTF
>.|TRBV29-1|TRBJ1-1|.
TGCAGCGTTGTCCTCTACGGGAACACTGAAGCTTTCTTT
CSVVLYGNTEAFF
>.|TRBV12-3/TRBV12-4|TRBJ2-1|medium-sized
TGTGCCAGCAGTCCGCTTTACAATGAGCAGTTCTTC
CASSPLYNEQFF
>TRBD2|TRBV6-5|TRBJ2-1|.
TGTGCCAGCAGTTTCTACAGCGGGAGCTCCTACAATGAGCAGTTCTTC
CASSFYSGSSYNEQFF
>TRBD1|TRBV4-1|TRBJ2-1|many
TGCGCCAGCAGCCAAGACCAACTGGGACAGGGGTTCTACAATGAGCAGTTCTTC
CASSQDQLGQGFYNEQFF
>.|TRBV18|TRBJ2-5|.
TGTGCCAGCTCGAGCGGCCAAGAGACCCAGTACTTC
CASSSGQETQYF
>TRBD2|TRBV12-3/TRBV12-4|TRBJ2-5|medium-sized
TGTGCCAGCAGTTTCAATAGCGGGAACCCAGGGGAGACCCAGTACTTC
CASSFNSGNPGETQYF
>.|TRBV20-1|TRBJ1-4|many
TGCAGTGCTAGAGATCCAGCGTTCGCAACTAATGAAAAACTGTTTTTT
CSARDPAFATNEKLFF
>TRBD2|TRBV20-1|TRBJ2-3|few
TGCAGTGCTAGAATCCGGACTAGCGGGAGCACAGATACGCAGTATTTT
CSARIRTSGSTDTQYF
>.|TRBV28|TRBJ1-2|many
TGTGCCAGCAGTTTAAGGGGTGACAGAACCTTC
CASSLRGDRTF
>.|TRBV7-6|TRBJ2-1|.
TGTGCCAGCAGCTTACTGGGGACCCCGTCCTACAATGAGCAGTTCTTC
CASSLLGTPSYNEQFF
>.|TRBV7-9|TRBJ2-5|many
TGTGCCAGCAGCTTAGGAGGGGTGTACCAAGAGACCCAGTACTTC
CASSLGGVYQETQYF
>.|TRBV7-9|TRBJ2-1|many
TGTGCCAGCAGCTTAGAGAACCCCTACAATGAGCAGTTCTTC
CASSLENPYNEQFF
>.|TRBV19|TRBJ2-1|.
TGTGCCAGTAGTATACGCCGAGGGGGAAACAATGAGCAGTTCTTC
CASSIRRGGNNEQFF
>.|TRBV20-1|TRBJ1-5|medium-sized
TGCAGTGCTAGAGATCGTAAAGGTATTAGCAATCAGCCCCAGCATTTT
CSARDRKGISNQPQHF
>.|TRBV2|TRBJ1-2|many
TGTGCCAGAACAGGGTTAGGTCGCGGCTACACCTTC
CARTGLGRGYTF
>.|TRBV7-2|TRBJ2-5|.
TGTGCCAGCAGCTTAGGGCAGGGGTGCCAAGAGACCCAGTACTTC
CASSLGQGCQETQYF
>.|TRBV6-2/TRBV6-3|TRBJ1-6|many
TGTGCCAGCGCCGGCCGGGGAGAAAGGAATTCACCCCTCCACTTT
CASAGRGERNSPLHF
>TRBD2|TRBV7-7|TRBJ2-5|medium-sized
TGTGCTAGCAGCCTACGACTAGCGGGGGGTCAAGAGACCCAGTACTTC
CASSLRLAGGQETQYF
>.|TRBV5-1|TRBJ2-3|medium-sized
TGCGCCAGCAGCTTTGTGGGGGATAGCACAGATACGCAGTATTTT
CASSFVGDSTDTQYF
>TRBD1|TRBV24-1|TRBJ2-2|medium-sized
TGTGCCACCAGTGATTTGCAACAGGGGTCTGTCGGGGAGCTGTTTTTT
CATSDLQQGSVGELFF
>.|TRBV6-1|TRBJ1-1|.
TGTGCCAGCAGTGCACCGCCGGGACGGCTGAACACTGAAGCTTTCTTT
CASSAPPGRLNTEAFF
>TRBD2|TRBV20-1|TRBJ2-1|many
TGCAGTGCTAGAGTTGTGGTAGCGGGGGGTAAAAATGAGCAGTTCTTC
CSARVVVAGGKNEQFF
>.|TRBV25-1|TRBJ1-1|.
TGTGCCAGCAGTGAATACGGACACGGGGCTGAAGCTTTCTTT
CASSEYGHGAEAFF